One and the same sample provided the 10 T cell receptor beta chains below, sequenced in a study of STAT3 mutations in large granular lymphocyte leukemia. These receptors have no identified antigens. TCRdb's table, derived via immunoSEQ multiplex PCR, lists solely in-frame clones and lacks some. The sample includes around 2,000 clones, about 30% seen only once; the top ten take less than 75%. General study results and limits: At least one immunodominant TCR beta clonotype appeared in every T-cell large granular lymphocyte leukemia patient.

The sample comprised peripheral blood mononuclear cells. These receptors originate from a male patient aged 50 or older with T-cell large granular lymphocyte leukemia. Some clones in this sample may be carry-over from other donors' samples.

This clone is judged medium-sized. The same CDR3 arises from other DNA sequences in this sample as well. This chain joins TRBV27 and TRBJ2-7; TRBD2 aligns across 7 bases. Germline V lookup: CDR1 MNHEY, CDR2 SMNVEV (reference sequence). With V trimmed by 3 bases and J by 4 bases, 3 bases remained unmatched. CDR3 length: 13 residues. The CDR3 is CASSFTSEYEQYF. The CDR3, as DNA: TGTGCCAGCAGTTTCACTAGCGAATACGAGCAGTACTTC.

V usage is TRBV18 and J usage is TRBJ1-1; D is unresolved. V was clipped by 2 bases and J by 1 base, with 8 bases between them. There are 14 residues in the CDR3. CDR1 is KGHSH, CDR2 LQKENI, per germline. CDR3 sequence reads: CASSPKAKNTEAFF. CDR3 sequence (DNA): TGTGCCAGCTCACCAAAGGCTAAGAACACTGAAGCTTTCTTT.

The V gene is TRBV4-1, the J gene TRBJ1-5; 7 bases agree with TRBD1. The CDR3 spans 15 residues. Germline V gene data show CDR1 as MGHRA and CDR2 as YSYEKL. V shed 3 bases, J shed 6 bases, and the junction held 8 bases outside the gene matches. Here the CDR3 DNA reads TGCGCCAGCAGCCAGTATACAGGGGTTGGTCAGCCCCAGCATTTT. Amino acids: CASSQYTGVGQPQHF.

The gene calls are TRBV5-1 and TRBJ1-1, with D possibly TRBD1 on 6 matching bases. Germline-derived CDR1 and CDR2 are SGHRS and YFSETQ. The CDR3 length is 14 residues. The germline V and J ends were trimmed by 4 bases and 4 bases, with 14 bases remaining between them. The CDR3 region has the DNA TGCGCCAGCAGCACCACAGGGTTGGGCACTGAAGCTTTCTTT. Translated, it gives CASSTTGLGTEAFF.

The V call is TRBV18, the J call TRBJ2-1; D call uncertain. Germline CDR1 and CDR2: KGHSH and LQKENI. Trimming stripped 10 bases from V and 0 bases from J, with 13 bases between. The CDR3 covers 14 residues. The CDR3 here is CATRGYSSYNEQFF. CDR3 DNA: TGTGCCACCCGAGGCTACAGCTCCTACAATGAGCAGTTCTTC.

The rearrangement joins TRBV29-1 to TRBJ2-7; 12 positions agree with TRBD2. V dropped 1 base and J dropped 5; count of bases not matched to a gene: 3. The germline CDR1 and CDR2 sequences are SQVTM and ANQGSEA. The CDR3 is 14 residues long. This CDR3 is CSVEGTSGIHEQYF. CDR3 DNA sequence: TGCAGCGTTGAAGGGACTAGCGGGATCCACGAGCAGTACTTC.

This chain connects TRBV13 to TRBJ2-1; unclear D gene. The CDR3 has 13 residues. The V and J ends lost 5 bases and 3 bases respectively, with 8 bases between them. CDR1 and CDR2 (germline): PRHDT, FYEKMQ (reference sequence). The DNA of the CDR3 is TGTGCCAGCAGCCAAAGATTCTACAATGAGCAGTTCTTC. It encodes CASSQRFYNEQFF. The full variable domain, with the rest looked up from reference TRBV13 and TRBJ2-1, is AAGVIQSPRHLIKEKRETATLKCYPIPRHDTVYWYQQGPGQDPQFLISFYEKMQSDKGSIPDRFSAQQFSDYHSELNMSSLELGDSALYFCASSQRFYNEQFFGPGTRLTVL.

This chain uses TRBV5-6 with TRBJ1-5; D gene unclear. The CDR3 has 13 residues. The germline V gene encodes CDR1 SGHDT and CDR2 YYEEEE. The V end was cut by 4 bases, the J end by 7 bases, with 12 bases between. The CDR3 DNA sequence: TGTGCCAGCAGCGGGCGGAGTGGACAGCCCCAGCATTTT. Amino acids: CASSGRSGQPQHF.

The CDR3 bases are TGTGCCAGAAGCTTGTCAGGGGACGATACCTTCCTTATCTCCTACGAGCAGTACTTC. Amino acid sequence: CARSLSGDDTFLISYEQYF. V gene TRBV5-3 combines with J gene TRBJ2-7; D possibly corresponds to TRBD1 (6 bases). TRBV5-3 is an ORF for which the function is uncertain. The CDR3 is made up of 19 amino acids. Trimming shortened V by 1 base and J by 0 bases, and 23 bases separated the two germline ends.

The sample holds a few counts of this clone. The limits of the CDR3 on the DNA are not certain, so only TCRdb's listed CDR3 is given. The chain is built from TRBV27 and TRBJ2-7. Germline lookup yields CDR1 MNHEY and CDR2 SMNVEV (reference sequence). The CDR3 has 14 residues if both end residues are counted. This CDR3 is CASSSSTLGDEQYF.